These 4 T cell receptor beta chains share one sample of origin, sequenced in a study of T-cell memory formation after mild COVID-19. Via MiXCR, TCRdb re-called the 5' RACE reads, giving one row per CDR3 protein. This table holds approximately 340,000 distinct CDR3 sequences, more than 15% found once. The material sequenced was PBMCs or a T cell subset sorted from them (not recorded which). These receptor sequences come from a young man who had mild COVID-19 (a few samples of this study predate the infection). Cell type and time point are not known.

This clonotype has more than one count but fewer than ten. CDR3 DNA sequence: TGTGCCAGCAGCTTTTCCGGGACAGGGGGTCTGGGCTACACCTTC. This encodes CASSFSGTGGLGYTF. The rearrangement links TRBV7-2 to TRBJ1-2, with TRBD1 matching over 11 bases. There are 15 residues in the CDR3. Germline CDR1 is SGHTA and CDR2 is FQGNSA. Losses at the gene ends were 3 bases for V and 8 bases for J; bases not matched to a gene: 8.

Ten or more counts support this clonotype. CDR3 nucleotide sequence: TGTGCCACCCGCGTGGGGGAAAATACTGAAGCTTTCTTT. This translates into CATRVGENTEAFF. The chain is built from TRBV18 and TRBJ1-1; weak D call: TRBD1 (5 bases). Germline lookup yields CDR1 KGHSH and CDR2 LQKENI. Trimming removed 10 bases from V and 5 bases from J, with 17 bases in between. The CDR3 runs to 13 residues.

In this sample, this clonotype turned up a few times. V usage is TRBV7-9 and J usage is TRBJ2-1; D not resolved. Germline V gives CDR1 SEHNR, CDR2 FQNEAQ (reference sequence). Trimming removed 2 bases at V and 3 bases at J, with 5 bases between. The length of the CDR3 is 13 residues. CDR3 in DNA: TGTGCCAGCAGCTTACAGGACTACAATGAGCAGTTCTTC. This sequence encodes CASSLQDYNEQFF.

This clonotype has a count of ten or more. The chain uses TRBV5-1 and TRBJ2-7; perhaps TRBD1 as D (6 bases). Germline V gene sequence: CDR1 SGHRS, CDR2 YFSETQ. The CDR3 is made up of 14 amino acids. V lost 3 bases to trimming and J lost 3 bases, with 13 bases between them. CDR3 in amino acids: CASSSLGGVYEQYF. The CDR3 DNA reads as TGCGCCAGCAGCTCATTAGGGGGAGTCTACGAGCAGTACTTC.